This T cell receptor beta chain was profiled in a study of T-cell reconstitution after alpha-beta-depleted transplantation in children (dated by TCRdb to about 2016). A note on the overall study: Using TCR repertoire profiling, the study quantitatively followed how T-cell immune reconstitution unfolded in children after TCRalphabeta/CD19-depleted allogeneic hematopoietic cell transplantation. The full study reports these points: Hyperexpanded clone frequencies declined over subsequent months; after one year, T-cell counts and TCRbeta diversity were mostly attributed to newly produced T cells. The apparently early recovery of alphabetaT-cell counts about two months after transplant reportedly depended on only several hundred rapidly expanded clones that came from non-depleted graft cells. In some patients, high TCRbeta diversity at day 60 was attributed to recipient T cells and intrathymic progenitors that had survived conditioning.

Read against the paper, the sample's treatment or condition label means: allogeneic hematopoietic cell transplantation with graft depleted of TCRalphabeta T cells and CD19 B cells. Transplant recipients were children who received TCRalphabeta/CD19-depleted allogeneic hematopoietic cell grafts. The trim is 3 bases for V and 7 bases for J, with a gap of 16 bases between the germline ends. Via the germline V gene, CDR1 is MGHRA and CDR2 YSYEKL. From cysteine to phenylalanine, the CDR3 is 15 amino acids long. Here the CDR3 DNA is all that survives: 45 bases in frame from base 1. This clonotype was recorded once. The antigen this receptor binds is unknown. No much larger clone is present one base from it, and per-base qualities are unavailable. A single read constitutes weak evidence. Receptors were amplified or captured by PCR. For sequencing, an Illumina HiSeq 2500 was employed. Molecular barcoding was employed in the preparation of TCR libraries, with unique molecular identifiers being used to normalize TCRbeta repertoire quantification. TCRdb reran the public reads through fastp at Q25 and MiXCR, keeping productive beta chains. Every distinct CDR3 protein forms one entry, paired with its most common genes and DNA. Within this sample are 750,000 to 950,000 distinct CDR3 sequences, with 16% of them counted one time only. Of the sample, approximately 5% is held by the ten largest clones.

This chain is built from TRBV4-1 and TRBJ1-5; TRBD1 is a possible D gene, resting on 5 matching bases. This sample comprised PBMCs, mostly from graft donor cells, obtained 360 days after TCRalphabeta/CD19-depleted stem cell transplant. The sequence was obtained from a male patient between 5 and 17 years old who had a stem cell transplant for acute lymphoblastic leukemia, so the T cells may come from the graft donor. For the CDR3, the sequence is CASSQEGTPAQPQHF. DNA sequence: TGCGCCAGCAGCCAGGAGGGGACCCCGGCGCAGCCCCAGCATTTT.